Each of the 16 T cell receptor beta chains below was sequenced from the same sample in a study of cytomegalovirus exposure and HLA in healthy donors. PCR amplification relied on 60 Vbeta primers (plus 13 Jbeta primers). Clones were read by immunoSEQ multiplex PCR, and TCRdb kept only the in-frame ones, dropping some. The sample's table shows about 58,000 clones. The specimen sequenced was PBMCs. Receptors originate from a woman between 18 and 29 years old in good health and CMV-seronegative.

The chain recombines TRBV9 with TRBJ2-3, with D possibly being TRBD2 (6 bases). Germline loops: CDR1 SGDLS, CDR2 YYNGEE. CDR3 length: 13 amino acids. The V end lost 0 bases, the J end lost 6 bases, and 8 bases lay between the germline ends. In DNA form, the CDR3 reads TGTGCCAGCAGCGTAGCCCGGGGGGATACGCAGTATTTT. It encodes CASSVARGDTQYF.

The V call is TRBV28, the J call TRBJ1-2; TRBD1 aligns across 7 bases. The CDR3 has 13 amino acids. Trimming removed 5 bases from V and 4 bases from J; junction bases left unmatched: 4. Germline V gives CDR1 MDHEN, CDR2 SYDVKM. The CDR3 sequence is CASSGTDFYGYTF. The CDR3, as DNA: TGTGCCAGCAGTGGGACAGACTTCTATGGCTACACCTTC.

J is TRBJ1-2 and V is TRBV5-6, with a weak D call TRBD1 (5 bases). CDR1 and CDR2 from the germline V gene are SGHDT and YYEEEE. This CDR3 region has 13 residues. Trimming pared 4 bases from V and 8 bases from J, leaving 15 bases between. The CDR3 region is CASSPAFSGGYTF. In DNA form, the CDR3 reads TGTGCCAGCAGCCCAGCCTTCTCAGGGGGCTACACCTTC.

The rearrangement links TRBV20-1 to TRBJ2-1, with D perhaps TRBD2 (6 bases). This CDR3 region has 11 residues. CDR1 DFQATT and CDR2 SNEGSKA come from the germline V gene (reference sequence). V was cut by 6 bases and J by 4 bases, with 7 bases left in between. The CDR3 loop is CSAAGYNEQFF. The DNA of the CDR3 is TGCAGTGCCGCGGGATACAATGAGCAGTTCTTC.

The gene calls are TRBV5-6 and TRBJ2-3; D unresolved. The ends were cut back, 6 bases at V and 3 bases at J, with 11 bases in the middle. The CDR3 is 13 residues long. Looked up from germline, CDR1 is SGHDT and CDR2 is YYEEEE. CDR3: CASTISHTDTQYF. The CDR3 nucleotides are TGTGCCAGCACCATTAGCCATACAGATACGCAGTATTTT.

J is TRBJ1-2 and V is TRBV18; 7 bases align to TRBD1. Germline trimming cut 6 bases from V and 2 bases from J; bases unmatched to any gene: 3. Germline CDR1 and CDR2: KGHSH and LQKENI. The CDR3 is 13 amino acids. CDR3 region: CASSQGQNYGYTF. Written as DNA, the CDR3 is TGTGCCAGCTCGCAGGGACAGAACTATGGCTACACCTTC.

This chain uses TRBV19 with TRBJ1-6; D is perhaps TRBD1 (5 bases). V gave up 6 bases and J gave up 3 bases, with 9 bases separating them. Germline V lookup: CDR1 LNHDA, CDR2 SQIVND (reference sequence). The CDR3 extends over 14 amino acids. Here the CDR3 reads CASREGNYNSPLHF. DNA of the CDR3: TGTGCCAGTAGGGAGGGGAACTATAATTCACCCCTCCACTTT.

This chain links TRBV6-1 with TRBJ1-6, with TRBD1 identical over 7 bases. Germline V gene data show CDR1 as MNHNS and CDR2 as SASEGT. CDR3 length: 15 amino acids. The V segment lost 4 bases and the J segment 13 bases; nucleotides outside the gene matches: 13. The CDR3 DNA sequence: TGTGCCAGCAGTGGATTCGACAGGGCAAGGGGTCCCCTCCACTTT. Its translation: CASSGFDRARGPLHF.

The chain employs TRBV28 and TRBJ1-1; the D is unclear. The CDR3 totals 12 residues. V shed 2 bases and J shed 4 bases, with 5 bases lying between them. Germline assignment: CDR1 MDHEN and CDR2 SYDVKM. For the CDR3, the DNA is TGTGCCAGCAGTTTAGGGCCCACTGAAGCTTTCTTT. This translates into CASSLGPTEAFF.

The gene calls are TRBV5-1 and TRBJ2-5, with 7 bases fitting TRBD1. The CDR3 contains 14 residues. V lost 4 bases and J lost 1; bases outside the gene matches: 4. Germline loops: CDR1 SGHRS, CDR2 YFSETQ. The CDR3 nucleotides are TGCGCCAGCAGCCGACGGACAGGCCAAGAGACCCAGTACTTC. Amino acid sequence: CASSRRTGQETQYF.

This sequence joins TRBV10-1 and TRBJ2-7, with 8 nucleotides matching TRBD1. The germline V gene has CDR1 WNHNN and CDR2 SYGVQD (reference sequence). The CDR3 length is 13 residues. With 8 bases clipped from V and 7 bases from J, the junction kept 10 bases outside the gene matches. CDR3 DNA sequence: TGCGCCAGCTCCGGACAGGGTCCTTGGGAGCAGTACTTC. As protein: CASSGQGPWEQYF.

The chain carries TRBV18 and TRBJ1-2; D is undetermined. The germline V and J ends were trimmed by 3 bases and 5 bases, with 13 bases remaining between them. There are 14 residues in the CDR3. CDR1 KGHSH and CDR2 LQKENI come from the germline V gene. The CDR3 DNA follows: TGTGCCAGCTCACCCCTCGAGGGAGGGTATGGCTACACCTTC. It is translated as CASSPLEGGYGYTF.

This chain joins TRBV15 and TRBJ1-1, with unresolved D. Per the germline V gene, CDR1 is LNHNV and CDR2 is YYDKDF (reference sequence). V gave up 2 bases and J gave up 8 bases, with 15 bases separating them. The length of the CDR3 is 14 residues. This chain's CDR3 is CATSRPTTDVEAFF. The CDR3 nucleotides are TGTGCCACCAGCAGACCCACTACCGACGTCGAAGCTTTCTTT. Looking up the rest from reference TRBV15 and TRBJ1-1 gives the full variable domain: DAMVIQNPRYQVTQFGKPVTLSCSQTLNHNVMYWYQQKSSQAPKLLFHYYDKDFNNEADTPDNFQSRRPNTSFCFLDIRSPGLGDTAMYLCATSRPTTDVEAFFGQGTRLTVV.

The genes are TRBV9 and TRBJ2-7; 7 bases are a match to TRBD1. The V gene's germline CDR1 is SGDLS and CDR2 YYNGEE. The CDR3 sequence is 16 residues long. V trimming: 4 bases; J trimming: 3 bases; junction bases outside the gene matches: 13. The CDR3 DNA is TGTGCCAGCAGCCCAGAGGCAGGGGGTACCCACTACGAGCAGTACTTC. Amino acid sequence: CASSPEAGGTHYEQYF.

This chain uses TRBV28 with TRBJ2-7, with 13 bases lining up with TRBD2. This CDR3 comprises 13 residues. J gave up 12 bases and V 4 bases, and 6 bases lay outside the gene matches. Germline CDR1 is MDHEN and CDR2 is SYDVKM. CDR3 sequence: CASSSGLAGVVYF. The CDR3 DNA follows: TGTGCCAGCAGTTCTGGACTAGCGGGAGTCGTGTACTTC.

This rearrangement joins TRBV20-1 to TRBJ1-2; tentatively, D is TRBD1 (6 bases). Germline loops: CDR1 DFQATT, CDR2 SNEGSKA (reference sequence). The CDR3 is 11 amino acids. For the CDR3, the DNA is TGCAGCGTTGGACAGAACTATGGCTACACCTTC. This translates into CSVGQNYGYTF.